This is a list of T cell receptor beta chains from one sample in a study of T cells after posttransplantation cyclophosphamide. Using immunoSEQ multiplex PCR, the repertoire was profiled, and TCRdb retains in-frame clones only, with some absent. The data contain more than 4,500 clones, about 79% of them singletons. This sample comprised CD4+ T cells sorted from blood, obtained 350 to 380 days after allogeneic stem cell transplant with posttransplant cyclophosphamide. The receptors originated from a male patient aged 45 to 59 who received an allogeneic stem cell transplant from a related donor and was CMV-positive. Some T cells may have originated in the graft donor. CDR3s include the opening cysteine and the closing phenylalanine or tryptophan. Fields, in order: clone size, V gene, J gene, D gene, CDR3 length, CDR3 DNA, CDR3 protein. A D gene is named only where the DNA matches it firmly. Clone size is not always given. Where it is, it says once, few, many or a class for expanded clones.

>NA|TRBV30|TRBJ2-1|NA|13
TGTGCCTGGAGTGCTAGCTTTTTCACTGAGCAGTTCTTC
CAWSASFFTEQFF
>large|TRBV10-3|TRBJ1-3|NA|15
TGTGCCATCAGTGATCGGACAGACTCTGGAAACACCATATATTTT
CAISDRTDSGNTIYF
>NA|TRBV9|TRBJ2-7|NA|14
TGTGCCAGCAGCCAACCAGCGGTATCCTACGAGCAGTACTTC
CASSQPAVSYEQYF
>NA|TRBV27|TRBJ2-2|TRBD1|18
TGTGCCAGCAGTTTATCGGGCGGACAGGGCCGGAACACCGGGGAGCTGTTTTTT
CASSLSGGQGRNTGELFF
>once|TRBV2|TRBJ2-3|NA|13
TGTGCCAGCACGAGCGGTAGCACAGATACGCAGTATTTT
CASTSGSTDTQYF
>NA|TRBV5-1|TRBJ2-7|NA|17
TGCGCCAGCAGCTTGGGTTTTTCGGCGGGGGCCCCCTACGAGCAGTACTTC
CASSLGFSAGAPYEQYF
>NA|TRBV4-1|TRBJ1-2|NA|16
TGCGCCAGCAGCCATTCGGACAGCAATTCTTACTATGGCTACACCTTC
CASSHSDSNSYYGYTF
>NA|TRBV7-9|TRBJ2-5|NA|15
TGTGCCAGCAGCCCAGGGGCGGGTGTGTCAGAGACCCAGTACTTC
CASSPGAGVSETQYF
>NA|TRBV10-3|TRBJ1-1|TRBD1|13
TGTGCCATCAGCCGACAGGGCGATACTGAAGCTTTCTTT
CAISRQGDTEAFF
>NA|TRBV7-2|TRBJ2-7|NA|18
TGTGCCAGCAGCCCTACCCCAGGGGGAGTGGCGGGATCCTACGAGCAGTACTTC
CASSPTPGGVAGSYEQYF
>NA|TRBV29-1|TRBJ1-1|NA|13
TGCAGCGTGTACAGGCCGTTGAACACTGAAGCTTTCTTT
CSVYRPLNTEAFF
>NA|TRBV6-5|TRBJ1-1|NA|15
TGTGCCAGCAGTTACTCGATGTCAGGGGACACTGAAGCTTTCTTT
CASSYSMSGDTEAFF
>NA|TRBV6-5|TRBJ2-4|NA|14
TGTGCCAGCAGCCAACAGGATTCCAAAAACATTCAGTACTTC
CASSQQDSKNIQYF
>NA|TRBV13|TRBJ2-5|NA|12
TGTGCCAGCAGCCCGCAGAGGGAGACCCAGTACTTC
CASSPQRETQYF
>NA|TRBV19|TRBJ2-3|TRBD2|19
TGTGCCAGTAGTCTCTCAGGCGGCCGACTAGCGGATCGCACAGATACGCAGTATTTT
CASSLSGGRLADRTDTQYF
>NA|TRBV19|TRBJ1-4|TRBD1|15
TGTGCCAGTAGTCGCCTCACAGGGGGAAATGAAAAACTGTTTTTT
CASSRLTGGNEKLFF
>NA|TRBV19|TRBJ1-5|TRBD1|16
TGTGCCAGTAGTCGAATCACAGGGGGCGATAGTCAGCCCCAGCATTTT
CASSRITGGDSQPQHF
>NA|TRBV15|TRBJ2-2|TRBD2|17
TGTGCCACCAGCAGTGCTTTACTAGCGGGGGGCACCGGGGAGCTGTTTTTT
CATSSALLAGGTGELFF
>NA|TRBV6-1|TRBJ1-1|TRBD1|14
TGTGCCAGCAGTGTGGACAGGGGGAACACTGAAGCTTTCTTT
CASSVDRGNTEAFF
>NA|TRBV7-2|TRBJ1-6|NA|12
TGTGCCAGCAGCACCGGGTATTCACCCCTCCACTTT
CASSTGYSPLHF
>NA|TRBV30|TRBJ1-2|TRBD1|15
TGTGCCTGGAGTCCTCGTCCCGGGACAGGGATCGGCTACACCTTC
CAWSPRPGTGIGYTF
>NA|TRBV27|TRBJ2-1|NA|14
TGTGCCAGCAGTTTAGGCCCTGCCCAATTTGAGCAGTTCTTC
CASSLGPAQFEQFF
>once|TRBV19|TRBJ2-1|TRBD1|18
TGTGCCAGTAGTATAGTGTTTGGGGACAGGGAGGACTACAATGAGCAGTTCTTC
CASSIVFGDREDYNEQFF
>NA|TRBV5-5|TRBJ2-7|TRBD2|12
TGTGCCAGCAGCCTCCGGGGGGATGGGCAGTACTTC
CASSLRGDGQYF